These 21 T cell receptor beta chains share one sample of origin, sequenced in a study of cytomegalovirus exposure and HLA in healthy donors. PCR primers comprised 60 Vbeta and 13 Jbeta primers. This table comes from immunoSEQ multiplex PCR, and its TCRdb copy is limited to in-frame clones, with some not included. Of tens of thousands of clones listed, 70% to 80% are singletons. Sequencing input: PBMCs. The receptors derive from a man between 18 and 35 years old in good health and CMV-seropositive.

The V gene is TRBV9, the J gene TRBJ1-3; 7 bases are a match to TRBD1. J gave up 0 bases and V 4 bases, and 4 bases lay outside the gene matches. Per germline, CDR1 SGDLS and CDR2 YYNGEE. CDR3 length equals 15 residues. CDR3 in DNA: TGTGCCAGCAGCTTATCAGGGGGCTCTGGAAACACCATATATTTT. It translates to CASSLSGGSGNTIYF.

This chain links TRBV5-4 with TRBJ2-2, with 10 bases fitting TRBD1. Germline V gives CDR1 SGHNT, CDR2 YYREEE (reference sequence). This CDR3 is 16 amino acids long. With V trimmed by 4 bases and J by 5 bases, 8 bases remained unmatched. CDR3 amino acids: CASSPRQGANTGELFF. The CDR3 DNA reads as TGTGCCAGCAGCCCCAGACAGGGGGCAAATACCGGGGAGCTGTTTTTT.

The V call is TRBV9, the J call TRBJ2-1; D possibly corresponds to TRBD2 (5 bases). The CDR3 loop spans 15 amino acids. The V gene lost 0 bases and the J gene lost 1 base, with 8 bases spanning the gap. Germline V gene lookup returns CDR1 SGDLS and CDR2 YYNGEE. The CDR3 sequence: CASSVDERSYNEQFF. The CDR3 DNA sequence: TGTGCCAGCAGCGTAGATGAGCGGTCCTACAATGAGCAGTTCTTC.

CDR3 sequence reads: CASKGAAGEKLFF. The DNA for the CDR3 is TGTGCCAGCAAAGGGGCGGCCGGGGAAAAACTGTTTTTT. The chain combines TRBV9 with TRBJ1-4, with D possibly matching TRBD1 (5 bases). Germline V gene lookup returns CDR1 SGDLS and CDR2 YYNGEE. Trimming removed 6 bases at V and 8 bases at J, with 14 bases between. This CDR3 comprises 13 residues. Together with reference TRBV9 and TRBJ1-4, the CDR3 gives the full variable domain: DSGVTQTPKHLITATGQRVTLRCSPRSGDLSVYWYQQSLDQGLQFLIQYYNGEERAKGNILERFSAQQFPDLHSELNLSSLELGDSALYFCASKGAAGEKLFFGSGTQLSVL.

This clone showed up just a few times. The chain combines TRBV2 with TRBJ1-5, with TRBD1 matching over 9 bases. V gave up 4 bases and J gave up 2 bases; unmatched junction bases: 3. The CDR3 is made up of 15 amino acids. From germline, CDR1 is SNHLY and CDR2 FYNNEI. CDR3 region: CASSGDRAGNQPQHF. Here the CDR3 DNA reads TGTGCCAGCAGTGGGGACAGGGCTGGCAATCAGCCCCAGCATTTT.

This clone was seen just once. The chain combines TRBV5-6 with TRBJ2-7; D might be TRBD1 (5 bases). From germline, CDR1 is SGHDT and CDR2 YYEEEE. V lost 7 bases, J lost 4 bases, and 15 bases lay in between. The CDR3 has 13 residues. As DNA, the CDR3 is TGTGCCAGCCTAAGGTCGGCAGGGTACGAGCAGTACTTC. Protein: CASLRSAGYEQYF.

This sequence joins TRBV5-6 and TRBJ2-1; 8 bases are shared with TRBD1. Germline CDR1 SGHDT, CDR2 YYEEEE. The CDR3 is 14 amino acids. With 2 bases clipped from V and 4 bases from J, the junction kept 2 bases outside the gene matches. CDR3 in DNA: TGTGCCAGCAGCTTCAGGACAGGGTACAATGAGCAGTTCTTC. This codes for CASSFRTGYNEQFF.

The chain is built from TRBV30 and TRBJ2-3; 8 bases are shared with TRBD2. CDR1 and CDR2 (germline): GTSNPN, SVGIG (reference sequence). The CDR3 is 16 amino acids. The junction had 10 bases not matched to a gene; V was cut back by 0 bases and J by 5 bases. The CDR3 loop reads CAWSVIRGGRRDTQYF. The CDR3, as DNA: TGTGCCTGGAGTGTAATACGGGGGGGCCGTAGAGATACGCAGTATTTT.

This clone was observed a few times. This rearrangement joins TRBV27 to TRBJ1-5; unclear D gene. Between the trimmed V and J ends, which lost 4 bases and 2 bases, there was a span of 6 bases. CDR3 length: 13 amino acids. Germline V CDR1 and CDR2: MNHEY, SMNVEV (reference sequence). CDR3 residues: CASSYSGNQPQHF. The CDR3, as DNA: TGTGCCAGCAGTTATTCAGGCAATCAGCCCCAGCATTTT.

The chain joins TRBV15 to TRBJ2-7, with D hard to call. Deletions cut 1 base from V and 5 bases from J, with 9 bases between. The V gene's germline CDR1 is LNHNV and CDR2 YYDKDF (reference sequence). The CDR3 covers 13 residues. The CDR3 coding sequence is TGTGCCACCAGCAGAGGTCCAAGCGACGAGCAGTACTTC. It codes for CATSRGPSDEQYF. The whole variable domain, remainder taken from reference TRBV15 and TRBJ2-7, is DAMVIQNPRYQVTQFGKPVTLSCSQTLNHNVMYWYQQKSSQAPKLLFHYYDKDFNNEADTPDNFQSRRPNTSFCFLDIRSPGLGDTAMYLCATSRGPSDEQYFGPGTRLTVT.

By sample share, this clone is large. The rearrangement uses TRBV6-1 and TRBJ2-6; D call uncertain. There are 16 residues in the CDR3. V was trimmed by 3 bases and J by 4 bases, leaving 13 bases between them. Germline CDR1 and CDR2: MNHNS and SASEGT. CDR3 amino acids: CASSESPGTGANVLTF. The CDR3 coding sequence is TGTGCCAGCAGTGAGTCTCCGGGTACCGGGGCCAACGTCCTGACTTTC.

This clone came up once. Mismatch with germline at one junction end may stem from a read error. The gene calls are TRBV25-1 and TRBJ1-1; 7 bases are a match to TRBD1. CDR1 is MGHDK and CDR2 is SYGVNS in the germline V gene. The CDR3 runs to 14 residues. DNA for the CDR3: TGTGCCAACAGTGAACAGGGGATTAACACTGAAGCTTTCTTT. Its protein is CANSEQGINTEAFF.

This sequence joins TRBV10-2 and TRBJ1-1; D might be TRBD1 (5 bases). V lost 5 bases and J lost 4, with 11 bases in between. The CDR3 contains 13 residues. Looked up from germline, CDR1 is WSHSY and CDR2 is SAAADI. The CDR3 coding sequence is TGCGCCAGCAGTCGCCCACAGGTCACTGAAGCTTTCTTT. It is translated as CASSRPQVTEAFF.

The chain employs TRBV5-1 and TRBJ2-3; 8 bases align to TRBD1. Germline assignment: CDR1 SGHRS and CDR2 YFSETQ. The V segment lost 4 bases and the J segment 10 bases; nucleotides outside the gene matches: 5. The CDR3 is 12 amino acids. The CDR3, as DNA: TGCGCCAGCAGCATGGGACAGGCGGCGCAGTATTTT. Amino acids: CASSMGQAAQYF. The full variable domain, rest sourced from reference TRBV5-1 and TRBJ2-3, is KAGVTQTPRYLIKTRGQQVTLSCSPISGHRSVSWYQQTPGQGLQFLFEYFSETQRNKGNFPGRFSGRQFSNSRSEMNVSTLELGDSALYLCASSMGQAAQYFGPGTRLTVL.

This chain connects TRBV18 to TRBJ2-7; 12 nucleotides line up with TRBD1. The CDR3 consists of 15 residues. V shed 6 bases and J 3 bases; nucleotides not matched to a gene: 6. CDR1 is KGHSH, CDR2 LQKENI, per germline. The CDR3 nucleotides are TGTGCCAGCTCGGCCGGGACAGGGGGCAACTACGAGCAGTACTTC. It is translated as CASSAGTGGNYEQYF.

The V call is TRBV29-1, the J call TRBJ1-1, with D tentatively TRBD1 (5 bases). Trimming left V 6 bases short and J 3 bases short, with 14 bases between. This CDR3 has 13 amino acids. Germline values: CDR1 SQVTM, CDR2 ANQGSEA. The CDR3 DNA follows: TGCAGCGTAGTGACAGTACCCGACACTGAAGCTTTCTTT. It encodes CSVVTVPDTEAFF.

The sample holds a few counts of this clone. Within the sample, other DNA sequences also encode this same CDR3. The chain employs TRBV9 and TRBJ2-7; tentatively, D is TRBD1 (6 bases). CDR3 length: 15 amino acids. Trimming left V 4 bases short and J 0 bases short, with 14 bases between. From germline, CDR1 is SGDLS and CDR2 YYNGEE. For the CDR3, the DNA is TGTGCCAGCAGCCTTCGACAGGACTTCTCCTACGAGCAGTACTTC. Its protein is CASSLRQDFSYEQYF.

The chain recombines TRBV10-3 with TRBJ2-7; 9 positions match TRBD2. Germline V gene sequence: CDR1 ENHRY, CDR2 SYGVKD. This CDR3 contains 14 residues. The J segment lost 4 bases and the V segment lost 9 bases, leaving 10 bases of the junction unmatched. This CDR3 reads CAIHAGTSSYEQYF. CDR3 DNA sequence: TGTGCCATTCACGCCGGGACTAGCTCTTACGAGCAGTACTTC.

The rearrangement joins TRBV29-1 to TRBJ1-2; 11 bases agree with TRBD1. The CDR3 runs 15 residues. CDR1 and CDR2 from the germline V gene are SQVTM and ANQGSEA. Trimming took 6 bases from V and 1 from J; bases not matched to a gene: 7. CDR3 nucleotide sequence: TGCAGCGTCCTCTGGGACAGGGGGTTTAACTATGGCTACACCTTC. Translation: CSVLWDRGFNYGYTF.

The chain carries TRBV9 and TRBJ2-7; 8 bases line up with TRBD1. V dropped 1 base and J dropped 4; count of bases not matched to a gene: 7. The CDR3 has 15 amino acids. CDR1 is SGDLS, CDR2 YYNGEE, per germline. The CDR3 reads CASSVRDRGPYEQYF. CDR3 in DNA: TGTGCCAGCAGCGTACGAGACAGGGGTCCATACGAGCAGTACTTC.

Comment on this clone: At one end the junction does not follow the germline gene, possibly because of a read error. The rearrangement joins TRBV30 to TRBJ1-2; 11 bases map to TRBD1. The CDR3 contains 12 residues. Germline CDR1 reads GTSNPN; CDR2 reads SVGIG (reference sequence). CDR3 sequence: CAWTGGYGGYTF. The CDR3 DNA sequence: TGTGCATGGACAGGGGGCTACGGTGGCTACACCTTC.